This T cell receptor beta chain was sequenced during a study of cytomegalovirus exposure and HLA in healthy donors. This CDR3 is built from 12 residues. The V gene's germline CDR1 is SGHTA and CDR2 FQGNSA. Trimming pared 3 bases from V and 10 bases from J, leaving 11 bases between. The PCR made use of 60 Vbeta and 13 Jbeta primers. Produced via immunoSEQ multiplex PCR; TCRdb's table is partial and in-frame only. The repertoire holds 150,000 to 200,000 clones, with over 60% as singletons. Input material: PBMCs. The receptor was derived from a woman between 40 and 55 years old in good health and CMV-seronegative. The gene calls are TRBV7-2 and TRBJ2-3; D is possibly TRBD2 (5 bases). This CDR3 is CASSFGVVAQYF. The CDR3 DNA reads as TGTGCCAGCAGCTTCGGGGTAGTAGCGCAGTATTTT. Full variable domain (outside the CDR3, taken from reference TRBV7-2 and TRBJ2-3): GAGVSQSPSNKVTEKGKDVELRCDPISGHTALYWYRQSLGQGLEFLIYFQGNSAPDKSGLPSDRFSAERTGGSVSTLTIQRTQQEDSAVYLCASSFGVVAQYFGPGTRLTVL.